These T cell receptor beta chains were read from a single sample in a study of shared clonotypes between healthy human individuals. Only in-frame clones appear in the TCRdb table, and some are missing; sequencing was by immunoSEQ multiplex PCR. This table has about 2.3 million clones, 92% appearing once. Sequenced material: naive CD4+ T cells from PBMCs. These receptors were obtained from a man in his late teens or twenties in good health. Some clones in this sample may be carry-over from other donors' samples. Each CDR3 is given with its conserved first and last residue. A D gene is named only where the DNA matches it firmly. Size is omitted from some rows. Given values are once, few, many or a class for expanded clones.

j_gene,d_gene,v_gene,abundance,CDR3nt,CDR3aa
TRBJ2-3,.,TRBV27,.,TGTGCCAGCAGTCCCCGGACGGTTGCAGATACGCAGTATTTT,CASSPRTVADTQYF
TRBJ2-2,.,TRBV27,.,TGTGCCAGCAGTTTATCGAGGACTCCGGGGGTGACCGGGGAGCTGTTTTTT,CASSLSRTPGVTGELFF
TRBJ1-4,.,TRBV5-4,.,TGTGCCAGCAGCCCTACGGGAGACGGAAAAGAAAAACTGTTTTTT,CASSPTGDGKEKLFF
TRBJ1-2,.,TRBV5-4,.,TGTGCCAGCAGCCCTCAACGGGCGGACTATGGCTACACCTTC,CASSPQRADYGYTF
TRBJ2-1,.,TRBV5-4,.,TGTGCCAGCAGCCCCGCGAACTCCTACAATGAGCAGTTCTTC,CASSPANSYNEQFF
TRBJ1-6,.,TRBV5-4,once,TGTGCCAGCAGCTTATGGCCGCTAACTAATTCACCCCTCCACTTT,CASSLWPLTNSPLHF
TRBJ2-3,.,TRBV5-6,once,TGTGCCAGCAGCTTGTCCTATAGAAGCGGGCGCACAGATACGCAGTATTTT,CASSLSYRSGRTDTQYF
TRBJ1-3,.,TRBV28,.,TGTGCCAGCAGTTTAGGGGGTATTGGTGGAAACACCATATATTTT,CASSLGGIGGNTIYF
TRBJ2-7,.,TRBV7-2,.,TGTGCCAGCAGCTTGGGTCCTACCCGAGGGTTCGAGCAGTACTTC,CASSLGPTRGFEQYF
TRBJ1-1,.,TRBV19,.,TGTGCCAGTAGTATGGGTGGATGGGGCTCCTCTGAAGCTTTCTTT,CASSMGGWGSSEAFF
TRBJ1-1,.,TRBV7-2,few,TGTGCCAGCAGCGCTGCGACAGGCTGGAACACTGAAGCTTTCTTT,CASSAATGWNTEAFF
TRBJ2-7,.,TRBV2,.,TGTGCCAGCAGTGTAGTTAGGAGGTCCTACGAGCAGTACTTC,CASSVVRRSYEQYF
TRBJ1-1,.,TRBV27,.,TGTGCCAGCAGTTCCTGGCCGGGAGGGAAGGGGAACACTGAAGCTTTCTTT,CASSSWPGGKGNTEAFF
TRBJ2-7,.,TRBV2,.,TGTGCCAGCAGTGACGGAGCCTACGAGCAGTACTTC,CASSDGAYEQYF
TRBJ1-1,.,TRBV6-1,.,TGTGCCAGCAGTGATCCGGTGGGGGGGATAACAAAAGCTTTCTTT,CASSDPVGGITKAFF
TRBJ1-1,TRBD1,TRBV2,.,TGTGCCAGCAGTGACCAGGGGGTCACTGAAGCTTTCTTT,CASSDQGVTEAFF
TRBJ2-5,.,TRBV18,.,TGTGCCAGCTCCGGGTTTCCGGTAGAGACCCAGTACTTC,CASSGFPVETQYF
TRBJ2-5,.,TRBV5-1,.,TGCGCCAGCAGCTTGTCGGCGGGACTGGAGACCCAGTACTTC,CASSLSAGLETQYF
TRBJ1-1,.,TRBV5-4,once,TGTGCCAGCAGCCGGGACACCTTCCGATCTATGAACACTGAAGCTTTCTTT,CASSRDTFRSMNTEAFF
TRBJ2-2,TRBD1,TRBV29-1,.,TGCAGCGCCCAAGGGGGGCCAGGGGGCATCGACACCGGGGAGCTGTTTTTT,CSAQGGPGGIDTGELFF
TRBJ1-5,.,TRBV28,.,TGTGCCAGCAGAGTGGGCCTCCGGCCGGGGGTTGGCAATCAGCCCCAGCATTTT,CASRVGLRPGVGNQPQHF
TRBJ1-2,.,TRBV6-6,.,TGTGCCAGCAGTTCCCCGGGACTTAACTATGGCTACACCTTC,CASSSPGLNYGYTF
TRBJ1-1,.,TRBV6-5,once,TGTGCCAGCAAAACTGGGCGCGCTGAAGCTTTCTTT,CASKTGRAEAFF
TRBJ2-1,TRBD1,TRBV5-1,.,TGCGCCAGCAGATCCGGGACAGGGGTTAGGAGTGAGCAGTTCTTC,CASRSGTGVRSEQFF
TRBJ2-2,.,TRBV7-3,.,TGTGCCAGCAGCTCCCCCACTACAGGGGAGCTGTTTTTT,CASSSPTTGELFF
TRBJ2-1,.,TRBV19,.,TGTGCCAGTAGTATAGCGGGGCACTCCTACAATGAGCAGTTCTTC,CASSIAGHSYNEQFF
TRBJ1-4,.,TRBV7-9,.,TGTGCCAGCAGCTTATGGGGGCTTGCTAATGAAAAACTGTTTTTT,CASSLWGLANEKLFF
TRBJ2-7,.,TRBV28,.,TGTGCCAGCAGTTTCTCAAGCCGGAGGGGCAGAACCTACGAGCAGTACTTC,CASSFSSRRGRTYEQYF
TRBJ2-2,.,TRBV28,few,TGTGCCAGCAGCACCTCCGGAGGGGCCACCGGGGAGCTGTTTTTT,CASSTSGGATGELFF